The 17 T cell receptor beta chains reported below all come from one sample, sequenced in a study of T-cell reconstitution after alpha-beta-depleted transplantation in children. The library targeted TCRbeta and was prepared with unique molecular identifiers. TCRdb reanalysed the PCR reads using MiXCR and keeps one entry per CDR3 protein. Of about 300,000 distinct CDR3 sequences detected, about 9.5% appear once; the ten largest clones hold around 7.5%. The sequencing used PBMCs, collected before TCRalphabeta/CD19-depleted stem cell transplant. These receptors came from a boy under three years old with acute myeloid leukemia, due to receive a stem cell transplant.

This chain joins TRBV7-2 and TRBJ2-7; 8 positions match TRBD1. V shed 1 base and J 4 bases; nucleotides not matched to a gene: 3. This CDR3 contains 14 residues. Germline CDR1 and CDR2: SGHTA and FQGNSA. DNA for the CDR3: TGTGCCAGCAGCTTAGGCAGGGGGCGGTACGAGCAGTACTTC. As protein: CASSLGRGRYEQYF.

This chain links TRBV14 with TRBJ1-2; D remains unclear. Per the germline V gene, CDR1 is SGHDN and CDR2 is FVKESK. V dropped 0 bases and J dropped 3 bases, with 20 bases sitting between them. The CDR3 has 18 amino acids. This CDR3 reads CASSQESKPGPRHYGYTF. DNA for the CDR3: TGTGCCAGCAGCCAAGAATCTAAACCGGGCCCGCGGCACTATGGCTACACCTTC.

This clonotype occurred many times. The chain is built from TRBV10-2 and TRBJ2-7; D gene ambiguous. V was trimmed by 4 bases and J by 4 bases, leaving 14 bases between them. The CDR3 runs to 14 residues. The germline CDR1 and CDR2 sequences are WSHSY and SAAADI. This CDR3 is CASSAHWSTYEQYF. The DNA of the CDR3 is TGCGCCAGCAGTGCCCACTGGTCTACGTACGAGCAGTACTTC.

The chain is built from TRBV2 and TRBJ2-5; 7 positions match TRBD2. CDR1 SNHLY and CDR2 FYNNEI come from the germline V gene. The CDR3 is 17 amino acids. V lost 4 bases to trimming and J lost 1 base; unmatched junction nucleotides: 12. DNA for the CDR3: TGTGCCAGCAGTGGGGGCGGAGCTAGCGGAACCCAAGAGACCCAGTACTTC. Amino acid sequence: CASSGGGASGTQETQYF.

This clonotype was seen many times. The rearrangement uses TRBV5-1 and TRBJ2-7, with D perhaps matching TRBD1 (5 bases). Germline-derived CDR1 and CDR2 are SGHRS and YFSETQ. The CDR3 runs 14 residues. V was trimmed by 2 bases and J by 2 bases, leaving 11 bases between them. CDR3 residues: CASSFREKTYEQYF. The CDR3 nucleotides are TGCGCCAGCAGCTTCAGGGAAAAAACCTACGAGCAGTACTTC.

This clonotype was seen at least ten times. The chain uses TRBV18 and TRBJ2-7; D perhaps matches TRBD1 (6 bases). CDR1 and CDR2 from the germline V gene are KGHSH and LQKENI. The CDR3 totals 15 residues. Trimming shortened V by 3 bases and J by 2 bases, and 14 bases separated the two germline ends. This CDR3 is CASSPMMAGAYEQYF. The CDR3 nucleotides read TGTGCCAGCTCACCCATGATGGCAGGGGCCTACGAGCAGTACTTC.

This chain links TRBV5-4 with TRBJ2-5; D possibly uses TRBD1 or TRBD2 (5 bases each). The CDR3 runs 15 residues. Germline loops: CDR1 SGHNT, CDR2 YYREEE (reference sequence). Deletions cut 4 bases from V and 4 bases from J, with 17 bases between. CDR3 protein: CASSSRQVGGETQYF. As DNA, the CDR3 is TGTGCCAGCAGCAGCCGGCAGGTTGGGGGAGAGACCCAGTACTTC.

There are many counts of this clonotype. The chain is built from TRBV10-3 and TRBJ2-5; D is undetermined. This CDR3 is 16 amino acids long. Trimming removed 4 bases at V and 4 bases at J, with 19 bases between. Germline V gene sequence: CDR1 ENHRY, CDR2 SYGVKD. As DNA, the CDR3 is TGTGCCATCAGTGGCGTCATCGGCAGGTCCCTAGAGACCCAGTACTTC. It specifies CAISGVIGRSLETQYF.

This sequence joins TRBV7-4 and TRBJ2-1; 8 positions match TRBD2. Germline lookup yields CDR1 SGHVT and CDR2 SQSDAQ. V lost 2 bases and J lost 0; bases outside the gene matches: 9. The CDR3 is 18 amino acids. The CDR3 spells CASSLTPTSASSYNEQFF. CDR3 sequence (DNA): TGTGCCAGCAGCTTAACACCGACTAGCGCCAGCTCCTACAATGAGCAGTTCTTC.

The chain uses TRBV24-1 and TRBJ2-3, with 8 bases identical to TRBD1. With 7 bases clipped from V and 9 bases from J, the junction kept 14 bases outside the gene matches. The CDR3 contains 15 residues. Germline assignment: CDR1 KGHDR and CDR2 SFDVKD. CDR3 loop: CATSPRGPTRETQYF. CDR3 nucleotides: TGTGCCACCAGCCCCAGGGGGCCTACTCGGGAGACGCAGTATTTT.

In its sample, this clonotype was seen many times. J is TRBJ2-6 and V is TRBV6-5; 7 positions match TRBD1. Germline-derived CDR1 and CDR2 are MNHEY and SVGAGI. With V trimmed by 6 bases and J by 1 base, 12 bases remained unmatched. The CDR3 covers 18 residues. The CDR3: CASRSTGNLRSGANVLTF. The CDR3 nucleotides are TGTGCCAGCAGGTCGACAGGGAATTTGAGATCTGGGGCCAACGTCCTGACTTTC.

This clonotype was detected many times. The gene calls are TRBV4-2 and TRBJ2-7; 9 bases are a match to TRBD2. Germline V lookup: CDR1 LGHNA, CDR2 YNFKEQ. The CDR3 contains 15 residues. The V segment lost 6 bases and the J segment 2 bases; nucleotides outside the gene matches: 8. The CDR3 DNA reads as TGTGCCAGCAGGTACCTTAGCGGGGGCCCCTACGAGCAGTACTTC. As protein: CASRYLSGGPYEQYF.

This clonotype was seen ten or more times. The rearrangement joins TRBV29-1 to TRBJ2-7, with 7 bases identical to TRBD1. The V gene end was trimmed by 4 bases and the J gene end by 0 bases; junction bases not matched to a gene: 9. CDR1 and CDR2 (germline): SQVTM, ANQGSEA. The length of the CDR3 is 15 residues. The CDR3 here is CSVVRRDSFSYEQYF. The CDR3 DNA reads TGCAGCGTTGTAAGAAGGGACAGCTTCTCCTACGAGCAGTACTTC.

There are many counts of this clonotype. For the CDR3, the DNA is TGCAGTGCTAGAGTGGGACTCTACTCTGGGGCCAACGTCCTGACTTTC. Translating it yields CSARVGLYSGANVLTF. The rearrangement links TRBV20-1 to TRBJ2-6, with a tentative D call TRBD2 (6 bases). The ends were cut back, 1 base at V and 0 bases at J, with 10 bases in the middle. Germline V gene sequence: CDR1 DFQATT, CDR2 SNEGSKA (reference sequence). The CDR3 has 16 residues.

The table lists this clonotype with many counts. J is TRBJ2-2 and V is TRBV27, with 8 bases that match TRBD1. The germline V gene encodes CDR1 MNHEY and CDR2 SMNVEV (reference sequence). The CDR3 has 16 residues. J lost 1 base, V lost 0 bases, and 1 base had no gene match. The CDR3 nucleotides read TGTGCCAGCAGTTTATCGGACAGGGTGAACACCGGGGAGCTGTTTTTT. It yields the protein CASSLSDRVNTGELFF.

The table lists this clonotype with a few counts. The rearrangement joins TRBV7-8 to TRBJ2-7, with a possible D match to TRBD1 (5 bases). Trimming took off 4 bases at V and 3 bases at J, with 13 bases between the two ends. The CDR3 runs 14 residues. Germline-derived CDR1 and CDR2 are SGHVS and FQNEAQ. The CDR3 DNA sequence: TGTGCCAGCAGCTCCTTGTCCAGGGTCTACGAGCAGTACTTC. Its translation is CASSSLSRVYEQYF.

At least ten counts were recorded for this clonotype. The chain uses TRBV5-1 and TRBJ2-7; D assignment may be TRBD1 or TRBD2 (5 bases each). Germline values: CDR1 SGHRS, CDR2 YFSETQ. With 0 bases removed from V and 5 bases from J, the gap between germline ends came to 15 bases. The CDR3 contains 15 residues. CDR3 residues: CASSLVFAGRDEQYF. In nucleotides, the CDR3 is TGCGCCAGCAGCTTGGTGTTTGCGGGCAGGGACGAGCAGTACTTC.